What follows are 31 T cell receptor beta chains derived from one specimen sequenced in a study of CD8 T cells in Susac syndrome. RNA in amounts of roughly 0.45 to 1 ug was reverse transcribed with random hexamers. In TCRdb, the immunoSEQ multiplex PCR reads were re-called with MiXCR into one record per CDR3 protein. The data hold 120,000 to 150,000 distinct CDR3 sequences, with approximately 93% observed a single time. Sequencing was carried out using CD4+ T cells from PBMCs. These receptors were taken from a human donor in good health.

V is TRBV2 and J is TRBJ1-1; 10 nucleotides align to TRBD1. Looked up from germline, CDR1 is SNHLY and CDR2 is FYNNEI. V dropped 0 bases and J dropped 11; count of bases not matched to a gene: 15. This CDR3 spans 17 amino acids. The CDR3 is CASSEAGDRGRVSGAFF. The CDR3 DNA is TGTGCCAGCAGTGAAGCTGGGGACAGGGGAAGGGTGAGCGGGGCTTTCTTT.

The chain carries TRBV11-2 and TRBJ1-5, with 9 bases that match TRBD1. The CDR3 runs to 17 residues. CDR1 and CDR2 (germline): SGHAT, FQNNGV. J was trimmed by 0 bases and V by 5 bases; bases with no gene match: 8. CDR3 loop: CASSPGTGLYSNQPQHF. DNA of the CDR3: TGTGCCAGCAGCCCCGGGACAGGGCTTTATAGCAATCAGCCCCAGCATTTT.

As for this clonotype: The junction shows a germline mismatch at one end, possibly a read error. The chain is built from TRBV7-2 and TRBJ2-2, with D possibly being TRBD1 or TRBD2 (6 bases each). CDR1 SGHTA and CDR2 FQGNSA come from the germline V gene. The CDR3 spans 14 residues. CDR3 protein: CASSLARGLGELFF. The DNA for the CDR3 is TGTGCCAGCAGCCTAGCCCGGGGGCTCGGGGAGCTGTTTTTT.

The chain combines TRBV18 with TRBJ2-1; D is unresolved. The CDR3 consists of 15 residues. Between the trimmed V and J ends, which lost 4 bases and 3 bases, there was a span of 13 bases. Germline values: CDR1 KGHSH, CDR2 LQKENI. CDR3: CASSLRRVGYNEQFF. The CDR3 coding sequence is TGTGCCAGCTCACTTCGAAGAGTAGGCTACAATGAGCAGTTCTTC.

The chain recombines TRBV9 with TRBJ1-2; TRBD1 is a possible D gene (5 bases). The V gene lost 0 bases and the J gene lost 2 bases, with 8 bases spanning the gap. The germline gives CDR1 SGDLS, CDR2 YYNGEE. This CDR3 has 14 amino acids. In nucleotides, the CDR3 is TGTGCCAGCAGCGTAGGACAGCAGAACTATGGCTACACCTTC. Translating it yields CASSVGQQNYGYTF.

The chain carries TRBV12-3 or TRBV12-4 and TRBJ2-7; D tentatively reads TRBD1 or TRBD2 (5 bases each). There are 15 residues in the CDR3. Trimming cost V 6 bases and J 4 bases, with 19 bases left between them. The CDR3 reads CASRLAGTASYEQYF. The CDR3 DNA reads as TGTGCCAGCAGGCTAGCCGGGACGGCAAGTTACGAGCAGTACTTC.

The chain combines TRBV24-1 with TRBJ2-3; TRBD2 matches at 11 bases. Germline V gene data show CDR1 as KGHDR and CDR2 as SFDVKD. This CDR3 has 14 residues. V trimming: 9 bases; J trimming: 7 bases; junction bases outside the gene matches: 8. DNA for the CDR3: TGTGCCACCCAGACCGGGACTAGCGGTTATACGCAGTATTTT. This sequence encodes CATQTGTSGYTQYF.

The rearrangement links TRBV14 to TRBJ2-2, with a possible D match to TRBD1 (6 bases). Trimming cost V 1 base and J 6 bases, with 18 bases left between them. Germline lookup yields CDR1 SGHDN and CDR2 FVKESK. The CDR3 is 17 residues long. The chain's CDR3 is CASSQGQLGARAGELFF. The CDR3 coding sequence is TGTGCCAGCAGCCAAGGACAGTTGGGGGCGCGGGCCGGGGAGCTGTTTTTT.

This sequence joins TRBV25-1 and TRBJ2-1; the match to TRBD1 covers 8 bases. Trimming at V came to 2 bases and at J to 7 bases, leaving 19 bases not matched to a gene. Germline V gene data show CDR1 as MGHDK and CDR2 as SYGVNS. The CDR3 covers 19 residues. CDR3 region: CASSERPGGLKFLSNEQFF. The CDR3 DNA follows: TGTGCCAGCAGTGAACGGCCAGGGGGCCTCAAATTCTTATCTAATGAGCAGTTCTTC.

The chain is built from TRBV20-1 and TRBJ2-1, with D tentatively TRBD1 or TRBD2 (6 bases each). This CDR3 spans 14 amino acids. Per germline, CDR1 DFQATT and CDR2 SNEGSKA (reference sequence). Trimming stripped 2 bases from V and 2 bases from J, with 10 bases between. The CDR3 DNA follows: TGCAGTGCTAGACTCGGGGGCGCCTACAATGAGCAGTTCTTC. It encodes CSARLGGAYNEQFF.

V gene TRBV3-1 combines with J gene TRBJ2-5; no definite D call. CDR1 and CDR2 (germline): LGHDT, YNNKEL (reference sequence). Trimming stripped 2 bases from V and 2 bases from J, with 6 bases between. This CDR3 region has 13 residues. The CDR3 loop reads CASSQLYQETQYF. The CDR3 DNA is TGTGCCAGCAGCCAACTGTATCAAGAGACCCAGTACTTC.

V gene TRBV6-6 combines with J gene TRBJ2-7; the match to TRBD1 covers 9 bases. In germline, CDR1 is MNHNY, CDR2 SVGAGI (reference sequence). CDR3 length: 16 amino acids. V lost 4 bases and J lost 2; bases outside the gene matches: 9. This CDR3 is CASSWNFGTGTYEQYF. In nucleotides, the CDR3 is TGTGCCAGCAGTTGGAACTTCGGGACAGGGACCTACGAGCAGTACTTC.

The chain employs TRBV10-3 and TRBJ2-3; D is undetermined. Germline-derived CDR1 and CDR2 are ENHRY and SYGVKD. Trimming took off 5 bases at V and 1 base at J, with 10 bases between the two ends. CDR3 length: 14 residues. CDR3 sequence (DNA): TGTGCCATCAGTCCGGCCGGAGGCACAGATACGCAGTATTTT. This translates into CAISPAGGTDTQYF.

V usage is TRBV2 and J usage is TRBJ1-5; D remains ambiguous. Germline V lookup: CDR1 SNHLY, CDR2 FYNNEI. This CDR3 has 12 residues. With 4 bases removed from V and 2 bases from J, the gap between germline ends came to 3 bases. CDR3 protein: CASSGGNQPQHF. The CDR3 region has the DNA TGTGCCAGCAGTGGTGGCAATCAGCCCCAGCATTTT.

The chain recombines TRBV5-1 with TRBJ2-5; 9 positions agree with TRBD2. Trimming cost V 2 bases and J 0 bases; bases outside gene matches: 5. From germline, CDR1 is SGHRS and CDR2 YFSETQ. CDR3 length: 16 amino acids. The CDR3 DNA is TGCGCCAGCAGCTTTAGTTCTAGCGGGGACCAAGAGACCCAGTACTTC. Amino acids: CASSFSSSGDQETQYF.

V is TRBV7-3 and J is TRBJ2-1, with D tentatively TRBD2 (7 bases). The germline V and J ends were trimmed by 5 bases and 0 bases, with 14 bases remaining between them. The germline V gene encodes CDR1 SGHTA and CDR2 FQGTGA. This CDR3 region has 16 residues. The CDR3, as DNA: TGTGCCAGCAGCCCCAAAGGGGGGGGCTCCTACAATGAGCAGTTCTTC. Translation: CASSPKGGGSYNEQFF.

V and J are TRBV4-2 and TRBJ1-5, with D perhaps TRBD1 (5 bases). This CDR3 spans 19 amino acids. CDR1 and CDR2 from the germline V gene are LGHNA and YNFKEQ. V lost 4 bases and J lost 6, with 28 bases in between. The CDR3 nucleotides are TGTGCCAGCAGCCTTCGACCGTCAGGAGGTTCAGGGAATGTTCAGCCCCAGCATTTT. The encoded protein is CASSLRPSGGSGNVQPQHF.

DNA for the CDR3: TGTGCCAGCAGCGTAGGAGGGGTTAGTTACACTGAAGCTTTCTTT. This encodes CASSVGGVSYTEAFF. This chain uses TRBV9 with TRBJ1-1; possibly TRBD1 for D (5 bases). Deletions cut 0 bases from V and 3 bases from J, with 12 bases between. Germline values: CDR1 SGDLS, CDR2 YYNGEE. CDR3 size: 15 residues.

The chain is built from TRBV7-8 and TRBJ1-2; no clear D gene. Deletions cut 2 bases from V and 4 bases from J, with 8 bases between. The germline CDR1 and CDR2 sequences are SGHVS and FQNEAQ. This CDR3 is built from 13 residues. DNA of the CDR3: TGTGCCAGCAGCTTACGGTCCAGCTATGGCTACACCTTC. It specifies CASSLRSSYGYTF.

V gene TRBV19 combines with J gene TRBJ2-7; 7 nucleotides line up with TRBD2. Germline lookup yields CDR1 LNHDA and CDR2 SQIVND (reference sequence). The CDR3 has 13 amino acids. Trimming took 4 bases from V and 3 from J; bases not matched to a gene: 3. The CDR3 DNA reads TGTGCCAGTAGTAGCGGGAGCCTCTACGAGCAGTACTTC. Translated: CASSSGSLYEQYF.

This chain joins TRBV5-5 and TRBJ2-7; weak D call: TRBD1 (6 bases). V lost 3 bases and J 0 bases, leaving 16 bases between the germline ends. Per germline, CDR1 SGHKS and CDR2 YYEKEE (reference sequence). The CDR3 sequence is 16 residues long. The CDR3 reads CASSSTLDSHSYEQYF. CDR3 sequence (DNA): TGTGCCAGCAGCTCGACCCTGGACAGCCACTCCTACGAGCAGTACTTC. The variable domain in full, with the rest retrieved from reference TRBV5-5 and TRBJ2-7, is DAGVTQSPTHLIKTRGQQVTLRCSPISGHKSVSWYQQVLGQGPQFIFQYYEKEERGRGNFPDRFSARQFPNYSSELNVNALLLGDSALYLCASSSTLDSHSYEQYFGPGTRLTVT.

DNA of the CDR3: TGCAGTGCTAGAGTGGTCGGGGGGGCAGGAGGTACGCAGTATTTT. This translates into CSARVVGGAGGTQYF. The V call is TRBV20-1, the J call TRBJ2-3; 8 bases fit TRBD2. Looked up from germline, CDR1 is DFQATT and CDR2 is SNEGSKA (reference sequence). The CDR3 runs 15 residues. Losses at the gene ends were 1 base for V and 8 bases for J; bases not matched to a gene: 11.

The V gene is TRBV6-6, the J gene TRBJ2-4; D gene ambiguous. The CDR3 runs to 16 residues. Germline CDR1 is MNHNY and CDR2 is SVGAGI (reference sequence). V was clipped by 4 bases and J by 0 bases, with 13 bases between them. The CDR3 nucleotides read TGTGCCAGCAGTTTAGCCGTCGAATTAGCCAAAAACATTCAGTACTTC. Translated, it gives CASSLAVELAKNIQYF.

This chain links TRBV2 with TRBJ2-3, with D hard to call. The CDR3 runs to 11 residues. Deletions cut 7 bases from V and 5 bases from J, with 7 bases between. Germline CDR1 is SNHLY and CDR2 is FYNNEI. The CDR3 here is CASTARDTQYF. The CDR3 region has the DNA TGTGCCAGCACAGCTAGAGATACGCAGTATTTT.

The V gene is TRBV2, the J gene TRBJ2-1, with TRBD1 matching over 10 bases. CDR1 and CDR2 from the germline V gene are SNHLY and FYNNEI. Losses at the gene ends were 5 bases for V and 3 bases for J; bases not matched to a gene: 7. This CDR3 comprises 16 residues. CDR3 amino acids: CASSPSTGGVYNEQFF. The CDR3 region has the DNA TGTGCCAGCAGTCCTTCGACAGGGGGCGTCTACAATGAGCAGTTCTTC.

This chain links TRBV5-1 with TRBJ2-3, with 11 bases that match TRBD2. This CDR3 is built from 16 residues. CDR1 is SGHRS, CDR2 YFSETQ, per germline. Trimming took 4 bases from V and 0 from J; bases not matched to a gene: 4. CDR3 in amino acids: CASSPGLAASTDTQYF. The CDR3 DNA reads as TGCGCCAGCAGCCCGGGACTAGCGGCTAGCACAGATACGCAGTATTTT. Using reference TRBV5-1 and TRBJ2-3 for the parts outside the CDR3, the full variable domain is KAGVTQTPRYLIKTRGQQVTLSCSPISGHRSVSWYQQTPGQGLQFLFEYFSETQRNKGNFPGRFSGRQFSNSRSEMNVSTLELGDSALYLCASSPGLAASTDTQYFGPGTRLTVL.

J is TRBJ2-5 and V is TRBV3-1, with 10 bases identical to TRBD2. Per germline, CDR1 LGHDT and CDR2 YNNKEL (reference sequence). V dropped 1 base and J dropped 5; count of bases not matched to a gene: 7. There are 16 residues in the CDR3. CDR3 coding DNA: TGTGCCAGCAGCCAAGGAGCAGCGGGAGGGGTGGAGACCCAGTACTTC. This gives the protein CASSQGAAGGVETQYF.

CDR3 bases: TGTGCCTGGAGTGGACTTTCGAACACTGAAGCTTTCTTT. Its protein product is CAWSGLSNTEAFF. The chain links TRBV30 to TRBJ1-1, with D unclear. V lost 1 base to trimming and J lost 1 base, with 7 bases between them. The CDR3 spans 13 residues. Germline lookup yields CDR1 GTSNPN and CDR2 SVGIG (reference sequence).

This chain connects TRBV5-4 to TRBJ2-5; tentative D call: TRBD2 (6 bases). The CDR3 is made up of 13 amino acids. Germline values: CDR1 SGHNT, CDR2 YYREEE (reference sequence). Trimming shortened V by 4 bases and J by 5 bases, and 12 bases separated the two germline ends. The chain's CDR3 is CASSPGLRETQYF. For the CDR3, the DNA is TGTGCCAGCAGCCCGGGACTCCGGGAGACCCAGTACTTC.

As DNA, the CDR3 is TGTGCCAGCAGCACCAGGGGTGGTGGGCAGCCCCAGCATTTT. Its translation is CASSTRGGGQPQHF. The chain couples TRBV6-6 to TRBJ1-5, with TRBD1 as a possible D gene (6 bases). CDR1 and CDR2 (germline): MNHNY, SVGAGI (reference sequence). The V end was cut by 6 bases, the J end by 7 bases, with 16 bases between. The CDR3 is 14 residues long.

V gene TRBV10-3 combines with J gene TRBJ2-3; D remains unclear. Germline V gene sequence: CDR1 ENHRY, CDR2 SYGVKD. The length of the CDR3 is 14 residues. The V gene lost 4 bases and the J gene lost 2 bases, with 10 bases spanning the gap. The CDR3 DNA follows: TGTGCCATCAGTGGGCAGGACCCCACAGATACGCAGTATTTT. As protein: CAISGQDPTDTQYF.